This T cell receptor (beta chain) was identified in a study of T-cell reconstitution after alpha-beta-depleted transplantation in children. This clonotype was found many times. What it binds is not known. Points from the study as a whole: After transplant, at about two months, alpha-beta T cells were reportedly derived from several hundred expanded graft clones. The authors attributed T-cell counts and diversity one year after transplant mostly to newly produced T cells.

Germline-derived CDR1 and CDR2 are SGDLS and YYNGEE. The CDR3 runs to 17 residues. J gave up 5 bases and V 1 base, and 7 bases lay outside the gene matches. Preparing the TCRbeta library involved the use of unique molecular identifiers. Using its own MiXCR run on the PCR reads, TCRdb lists one record per CDR3 protein. In the table there are about 240,000 distinct CDR3 sequences, around 25% of which are singletons. This clonotype originated in a girl under 10 years old with Fanconi anemia, due to receive a stem cell transplant. The chain combines TRBV9 with TRBJ1-6; TRBD1 matches 9 bases. This specimen consisted of PBMCs, obtained before TCRalphabeta/CD19-depleted stem cell transplant. In DNA, the CDR3 is TGTGCCAGCAGCGTATCCCGGGACAGGGATAATAATTCACCCCTCCACTTT. Its translation: CASSVSRDRDNNSPLHF.